This TCR beta chain was retrieved from a study of blood T cell repertoires in COVID-19. The overall study: The study drew acute and convalescent COVID-19 samples from the United States, Italy and Spain.

Participants came from about two dozen US areas, aged roughly 18 to 89 years. Participants had their cohort set by participant-reported clinical history. CDR1 is MNHEY, CDR2 SVGEGT, per germline. J gave up 6 bases and V 3 bases, and 10 bases lay outside the gene matches. This CDR3 has 15 amino acids. Per the study methods: Reference gene primer amplification gave nucleated cell count estimates. Sequencing used immunoSEQ multiplex PCR; TCRdb keeps in-frame clones, though not all of them. For V, J and clone size, that table is used; D and trimming come from the DNA. The repertoire holds fewer than 350,000 clones, roughly 93% seen once, with 2.3% in the top ten.

This clonotype was sampled from a woman aged 40-49 years with acute COVID-19. The rearrangement uses TRBV6-2 or TRBV6-3 and TRBJ2-7, with 8 bases fitting TRBD2. Sequences were obtained from PBMCs or T cells enriched from blood (not recorded which). The CDR3 region is CASSYYERETAEQYF. In DNA, the CDR3 is TGTGCCAGCAGTTATTACGAGCGGGAGACCGCCGAGCAGTACTTC.